This T cell receptor beta chain was documented in a study of CD8+CD57+ T cells in acquired aplastic anemia. Overall study context: The study obtained 10 million to 12 million reads on average for CD4+ cells from healthy donors. Study results and caveats: Patients and controls were not found to differ significantly in CD8+ Simpson's diversity.

V dropped 9 bases and J dropped 0; count of bases not matched to a gene: 8. Germline CDR1 is LNHDA and CDR2 is SQIVND (reference sequence). This CDR3 contains 14 residues. Regarding this clonotype: Its antigen is as yet unknown.

The TCR beta profiling, which covered VDJ combination and CDR3 sequence, was carried out using genomic DNA as the template. TCRdb re-analysed the reads in MiXCR, keeping a single row per CDR3 protein. The table includes some 130,000 distinct CDR3 sequences, around 46% detected once. The origin of this receptor is a human donor in good health, serving as a control. Sequenced material: sorted CD4+, CD8+, or CD8+CD57+ T cells (not recorded which) from PBMCs. The chain joins TRBV19 to TRBJ2-7; 7 bases line up with TRBD1. The CDR3 loop is CASAGDSSSYEQYF. The CDR3 bases are TGTGCCAGCGCCGGGGACAGTAGCTCCTACGAGCAGTACTTC.